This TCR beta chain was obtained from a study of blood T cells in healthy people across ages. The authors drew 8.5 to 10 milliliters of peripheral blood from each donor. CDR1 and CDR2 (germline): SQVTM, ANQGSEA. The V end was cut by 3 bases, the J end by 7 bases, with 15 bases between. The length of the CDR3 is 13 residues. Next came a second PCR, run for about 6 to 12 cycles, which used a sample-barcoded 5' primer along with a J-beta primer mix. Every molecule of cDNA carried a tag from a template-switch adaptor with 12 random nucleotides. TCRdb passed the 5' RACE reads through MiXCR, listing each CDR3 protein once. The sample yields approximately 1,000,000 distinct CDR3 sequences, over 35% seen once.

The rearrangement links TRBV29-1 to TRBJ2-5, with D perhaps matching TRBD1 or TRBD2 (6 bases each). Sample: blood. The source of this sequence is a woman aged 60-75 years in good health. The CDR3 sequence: CSVDWGAPGTQYF. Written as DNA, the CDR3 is TGCAGCGTTGATTGGGGGGCGCCGGGGACCCAGTACTTC. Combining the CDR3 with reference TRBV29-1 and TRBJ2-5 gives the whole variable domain SAVISQKPSRDICQRGTSLTIQCQVDSQVTMMFWYRQQPGQSLTLIATANQGSEATYESGFVIDKFPISRPNLTFSTLTVSNMSPEDSSIYLCSVDWGAPGTQYFGPGTRLLVL.